These 5 T cell receptor beta chains were sequenced from one sample in a study of response to subunit inactivated influenza vaccine. Via MiXCR, TCRdb re-called the RT-PCR reads, giving one row per CDR3 protein. The repertoire includes about 190,000 distinct CDR3 sequences, 14% of them detected once, and approximately 27% sits in the top ten. The source was CD8+ T cells sorted from PBMCs, collected around 5 days after vaccination. The receptors shown here come from a man aged 50-59 years who received an inactivated influenza vaccine.

The chain combines TRBV7-8 with TRBJ2-5; D ambiguous. Trimming stripped 6 bases from V and 2 bases from J, with 10 bases between. The CDR3 runs to 13 residues. Germline values: CDR1 SGHVS, CDR2 FQNEAQ. The CDR3 loop is CASSVNEQETQYF. Here the CDR3 DNA reads TGTGCCAGCAGTGTAAATGAGCAAGAGACCCAGTACTTC. Looking up the rest from reference TRBV7-8 and TRBJ2-5 gives the full variable domain: GAGVSQSPRYKVAKRGQDVALRCDPISGHVSLFWYQQALGQGPEFLTYFQNEAQLDKSGLPSDRFFAERPEGSVSTLKIQRTQQEDSAVYLCASSVNEQETQYFGPGTRLLVL.

The CDR3 bases are TGTGCTAGTGGGGACGGTTACACCGGGGAGCTGTTTTTT. Residues: CASGDGYTGELFF. The V and J genes are TRBV12-5 and TRBJ2-2; D uncertain. The ends were cut back, 6 bases at V and 3 bases at J, with 8 bases in the middle. This CDR3 has 13 amino acids. Germline assignment: CDR1 LGHNT and CDR2 FRNRAP.

The chain is built from TRBV20-1 and TRBJ2-7; possible D gene TRBD2, 6 bases. CDR3 length: 14 residues. V lost 0 bases and J 6 bases, leaving 15 bases between the germline ends. In germline, CDR1 is DFQATT, CDR2 SNEGSKA (reference sequence). The CDR3 loop is CSARDLRSSGEQYF. DNA of the CDR3: TGCAGTGCTAGAGATCTCCGGAGTAGCGGCGAGCAGTACTTC.

The chain is built from TRBV2 and TRBJ2-3, with TRBD1 matching 9 bases. The germline CDR1 and CDR2 sequences are SNHLY and FYNNEI. Unmatched junction bases numbered 5, after V lost 6 bases and J lost 4 bases. The CDR3 consists of 14 residues. The chain's CDR3 is CASRGGTGSDTQYF. CDR3 sequence (DNA): TGTGCCAGCAGAGGGGGGACAGGGTCAGATACGCAGTATTTT.

This clonotype was seen many times. The V and J genes are TRBV20-1 and TRBJ2-1; 8 nucleotides match TRBD2. The CDR3 is 15 amino acids. V shed 3 bases, J shed 8 bases, and the junction held 12 bases outside the gene matches. Germline CDR1 DFQATT, CDR2 SNEGSKA (reference sequence). The CDR3 is CSARGGTRTWDEQFF. The CDR3 DNA reads TGCAGTGCTAGGGGAGGGACTAGGACATGGGATGAGCAGTTCTTC.